Detailed here is one T cell receptor (beta chain). What it binds is not known. This sample was taken from a study of cytomegalovirus exposure and HLA in healthy donors. Broader study findings: About 87% or about 30% of the time was how often most TCR beta V segments were productive, according to an earlier analysis. A later analysis showed that HLA-associated TCR beta chains had undergone more clonal expansion than equally common others.

The PCR was carried out with 60 Vbeta primers and 13 Jbeta primers. Profiling relied on immunoSEQ multiplex PCR, and the TCRdb table lists in-frame clones only, not all of them. The sample shows 150,000 to 200,000 clones, around two thirds of them seen only once. This CDR3 region has 16 residues. CDR1 and CDR2 from the germline V gene are MGHRA and YSYEKL. V was clipped by 0 bases and J by 6 bases; unmatched bases: 11. Sequenced input: PBMCs. The rearrangement links TRBV4-1 to TRBJ2-7, with 7 bases that match TRBD2. The source of this sequence is a man between 25 and 39 years old in good health and CMV-seropositive. CDR3 protein: CASSQERRELLREQYF. CDR3 nucleotides: TGCGCCAGCAGCCAAGAACGGCGGGAGTTACTCCGCGAGCAGTACTTC.